This entry lists 17 T cell receptor beta chains sequenced from one sample in a study of cytomegalovirus exposure and HLA in healthy donors. Generated by immunoSEQ multiplex PCR, the TCRdb table keeps only in-frame clones and is missing some. The data contain 220,000 or so clones, approximately 88% of them singletons. The sample consisted of PBMCs. The receptors here all came from a woman between 25 and 40 years old in good health and CMV-seropositive.

This rearrangement joins TRBV11-2 to TRBJ2-1; D ambiguous. The V end lost 3 bases, the J end lost 6 bases, and 9 bases lay between the germline ends. Germline values: CDR1 SGHAT, CDR2 FQNNGV. The CDR3 spans 13 residues. In nucleotides, the CDR3 is TGTGCCAGCAGCTTTGCTCCACTCAATGAGCAGTTCTTC. Its translation is CASSFAPLNEQFF. Filled out from reference TRBV11-2 and TRBJ2-1, the complete variable domain reads EAGVAQSPRYKIIEKRQSVAFWCNPISGHATLYWYQQILGQGPKLLIQFQNNGVVDDSQLPKDRFSAERLKGVDSTLKIQPAKLEDSAVYLCASSFAPLNEQFFGPGTRLTVL.

The CDR3 spells CASSWSQGYEQYF. The DNA for the CDR3 is TGTGCCAGCAGCTGGTCCCAGGGCTACGAGCAGTACTTC. This chain uses TRBV11-2 with TRBJ2-7; maybe TRBD1 (5 bases). Germline V gene data show CDR1 as SGHAT and CDR2 as FQNNGV. V lost 4 bases to trimming and J lost 3 bases, with 10 bases between them. The CDR3 is 13 residues long. Based on the CDR3 plus reference TRBV11-2 and TRBJ2-7, the full variable domain is EAGVAQSPRYKIIEKRQSVAFWCNPISGHATLYWYQQILGQGPKLLIQFQNNGVVDDSQLPKDRFSAERLKGVDSTLKIQPAKLEDSAVYLCASSWSQGYEQYFGPGTRLTVT.

The genes are TRBV4-2 and TRBJ1-1; 7 bases are shared with TRBD1. The trim removed 4 bases at V and 0 bases at J, leaving 2 bases unmatched. CDR3 size: 14 residues. The germline gives CDR1 LGHNA, CDR2 YNFKEQ. The CDR3 DNA is TGTGCCAGCAGCCCCGGGACAGTGAACACTGAAGCTTTCTTT. Translating gives CASSPGTVNTEAFF.

The V and J genes are TRBV2 and TRBJ2-7; the D gene is possibly TRBD2 (6 bases). The CDR3 consists of 13 residues. Per germline, CDR1 SNHLY and CDR2 FYNNEI. Trimming left V 6 bases short and J 11 bases short, with 20 bases between. The CDR3 DNA follows: TGTGCCAGCAGAACCGGACACCCCTGGGAGGAGTACTTC. Its protein product is CASRTGHPWEEYF.

The V and J genes are TRBV5-1 and TRBJ1-3; D unclear. CDR3 length: 15 residues. V was cut by 5 bases and J by 0 bases, with 12 bases left in between. Germline V gives CDR1 SGHRS, CDR2 YFSETQ. CDR3 DNA: TGCGCCAGCAGTTGGGGTTCGAGCTCTGGAAACACCATATATTTT. The encoded protein is CASSWGSSSGNTIYF.

The V call is TRBV27, the J call TRBJ2-3, with D unresolved. Deletions cut 4 bases from V and 2 bases from J, with 16 bases between. The CDR3 is made up of 16 amino acids. Germline values: CDR1 MNHEY, CDR2 SMNVEV (reference sequence). CDR3 nucleotide sequence: TGTGCCAGCAGTTATTACGGAAATACATACACAGATACGCAGTATTTT. It specifies CASSYYGNTYTDTQYF.

The rearrangement links TRBV5-1 to TRBJ1-2, with 7 bases that match TRBD1. This CDR3 spans 14 amino acids. CDR1 and CDR2 (germline): SGHRS, YFSETQ. Germline trimming cut 4 bases from V and 4 bases from J; bases unmatched to any gene: 7. This chain's CDR3 is CASSTGQAVYGYTF. The CDR3, as DNA: TGCGCCAGCAGCACAGGACAGGCGGTCTATGGCTACACCTTC. The full variable domain, rest sourced from reference TRBV5-1 and TRBJ1-2, is KAGVTQTPRYLIKTRGQQVTLSCSPISGHRSVSWYQQTPGQGLQFLFEYFSETQRNKGNFPGRFSGRQFSNSRSEMNVSTLELGDSALYLCASSTGQAVYGYTFGSGTRLTVV.

In its sample, this clone was seen once. The chain is built from TRBV6-1 and TRBJ2-7; D is tentatively TRBD1 or TRBD2 (6 bases each). Germline CDR1 and CDR2: MNHNS and SASEGT. This CDR3 contains 14 residues. Between the trimmed V and J ends, which lost 8 bases and 3 bases, there was a span of 17 bases. CDR3 sequence (DNA): TGTGCCAGCCAACGGGGGACACTCCACTACGAGCAGTACTTC. Translating it yields CASQRGTLHYEQYF.

Only one count was recorded for this clone. The chain is built from TRBV5-1 and TRBJ1-1; D not resolved. Germline V gene data show CDR1 as SGHRS and CDR2 as YFSETQ. The CDR3 has 14 residues. The V end lost 0 bases, the J end lost 5 bases, and 11 bases lay between the germline ends. The CDR3 sequence is CASSLEMGYTEAFF. The DNA of the CDR3 is TGCGCCAGCAGCTTGGAAATGGGATATACTGAAGCTTTCTTT.

The chain links TRBV30 to TRBJ1-4; 10 nucleotides align to TRBD1. V trimming: 4 bases; J trimming: 11 bases; junction bases outside the gene matches: 16. The length of the CDR3 is 16 residues. The germline CDR1 and CDR2 sequences are GTSNPN and SVGIG (reference sequence). CDR3 loop: CAWNLGTGATLGKLFF. The CDR3 nucleotides are TGTGCCTGGAATTTGGGGACAGGGGCGACCCTTGGGAAACTGTTTTTT.

This clone was observed once. The chain couples TRBV27 to TRBJ1-4; perhaps TRBD1 as D (5 bases). The V end lost 2 bases, the J end lost 8 bases, and 12 bases lay between the germline ends. This CDR3 is built from 14 residues. Per germline, CDR1 MNHEY and CDR2 SMNVEV (reference sequence). As DNA, the CDR3 is TGTGCCAGCAGTTTAACTGGTTGGGACGAAAAACTGTTTTTT. Translation: CASSLTGWDEKLFF.

J is TRBJ2-7 and V is TRBV21-1; the table calls TRBD1, which could not be checked here. TRBV21-1 is marked as a pseudogene. There are 16 residues in the CDR3. CDR3 nucleotides: TGTGCCAGCAGCCGGCGGTTCCGGGACAGCGACTACGAGCAGTACTTC. Translated: CASSRRFRDSDYEQYF.

The chain employs TRBV27 and TRBJ2-3, with 12 bases lining up with TRBD2. V shed 5 bases and J 3 bases; nucleotides not matched to a gene: 3. The CDR3 consists of 15 residues. Germline V gene sequence: CDR1 MNHEY, CDR2 SMNVEV (reference sequence). The CDR3 nucleotides read TGTGCCAGCAGTCCCGGACTAGCGGGAACAGATACGCAGTATTTT. Translating it yields CASSPGLAGTDTQYF.

A note on this clone: Distinct nucleotide sequences in the sample also encode this CDR3. This chain connects TRBV29-1 to TRBJ2-3, with TRBD1 matching over 7 bases. This CDR3 region has 12 residues. Germline CDR1 is SQVTM and CDR2 is ANQGSEA. Trimming took 4 bases from V and 3 from J; bases not matched to a gene: 1. CDR3 sequence reads: CSVAQGTDTQYF. In DNA form, the CDR3 reads TGCAGCGTTGCACAGGGGACAGATACGCAGTATTTT.

The chain employs TRBV4-1 and TRBJ2-5, with 12 nucleotides matching TRBD2. The CDR3 extends over 16 amino acids. Trimming cost V 1 base and J 5 bases; bases outside gene matches: 5. Germline lookup yields CDR1 MGHRA and CDR2 YSYEKL. CDR3 sequence (DNA): TGCGCCAGCAGCCAAGGTCCGGGACTAGCGGGCGAGACCCAGTACTTC. Translating gives CASSQGPGLAGETQYF.

The gene calls are TRBV2 and TRBJ1-2; TRBD1 might be the D (5 bases). V lost 2 bases and J lost 2, with 15 bases in between. CDR1 is SNHLY and CDR2 is FYNNEI in the germline V gene. The CDR3 consists of 16 residues. This CDR3 is CASSEIPYDRNYGYTF. The CDR3 DNA is TGTGCCAGCAGTGAAATCCCCTACGACAGAAACTATGGCTACACCTTC.

This clone was counted a single time. The rearrangement joins TRBV5-1 to TRBJ1-5; possibly TRBD1 for D (6 bases). The CDR3 consists of 16 residues. Germline lookup yields CDR1 SGHRS and CDR2 YFSETQ. V lost 3 bases to trimming and J lost 0 bases, with 13 bases between them. The CDR3 DNA sequence: TGCGCCAGCAGCTCTTTGACAGGATATAGCAATCAGCCCCAGCATTTT. This translates into CASSSLTGYSNQPQHF.